This T cell receptor (beta chain) was documented in a study of blood T cell repertoires in COVID-19. At the level of the study: COVID-19 samples, acute and convalescent, were from the United States, Italy and Spain. The cDNA or gDNA used as material had been derived from T cells, B-cell-depleted T cells, or PBMCs.

Clones were sequenced by immunoSEQ multiplex PCR, and TCRdb holds only the in-frame ones, with some missing. The sample includes approximately 100,000 clones, 81% of them seen just once. Input material: peripheral blood. The origin of this receptor is a man aged 55-75 years with acute or convalescent COVID-19.

The CDR3 region has the DNA TGCAGCGTTATCCGACAGGGGCTCGAGCAGTACTTC. Translation: CSVIRQGLEQYF. The J gene is TRBJ2-7, the V gene TRBV29-1, with TRBD1 matching 8 bases. Germline-derived CDR1 and CDR2 are SQVTM and ANQGSEA. The length of the CDR3 is 12 residues. V shed 5 bases and J 6 bases; nucleotides not matched to a gene: 6.